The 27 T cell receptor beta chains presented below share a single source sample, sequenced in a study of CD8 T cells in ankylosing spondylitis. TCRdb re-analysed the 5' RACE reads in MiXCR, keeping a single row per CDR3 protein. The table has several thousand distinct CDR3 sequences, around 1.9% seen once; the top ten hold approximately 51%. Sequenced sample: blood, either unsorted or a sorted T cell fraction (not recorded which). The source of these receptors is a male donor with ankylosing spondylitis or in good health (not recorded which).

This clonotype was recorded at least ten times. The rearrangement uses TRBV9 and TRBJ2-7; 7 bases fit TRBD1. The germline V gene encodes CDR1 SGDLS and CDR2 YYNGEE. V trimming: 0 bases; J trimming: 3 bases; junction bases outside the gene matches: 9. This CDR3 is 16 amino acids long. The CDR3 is CASSVAPLGQIYEQYF. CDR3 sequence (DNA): TGTGCCAGCAGCGTAGCCCCCTTGGGACAGATCTACGAGCAGTACTTC.

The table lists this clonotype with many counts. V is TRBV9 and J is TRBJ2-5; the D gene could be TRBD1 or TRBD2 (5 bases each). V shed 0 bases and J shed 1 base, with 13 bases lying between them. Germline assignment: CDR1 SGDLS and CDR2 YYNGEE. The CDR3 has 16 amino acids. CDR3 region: CASSVGDLRGQETQYF. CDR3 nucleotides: TGTGCCAGCAGCGTAGGGGACCTTCGGGGCCAAGAGACCCAGTACTTC.

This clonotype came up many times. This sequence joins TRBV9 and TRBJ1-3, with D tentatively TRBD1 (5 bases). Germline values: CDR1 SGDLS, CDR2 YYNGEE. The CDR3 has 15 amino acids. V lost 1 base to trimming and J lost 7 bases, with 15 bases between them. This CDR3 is CASSVPPGWGNTIYF. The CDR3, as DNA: TGTGCCAGCAGCGTACCGCCGGGATGGGGGAACACCATATATTTT.

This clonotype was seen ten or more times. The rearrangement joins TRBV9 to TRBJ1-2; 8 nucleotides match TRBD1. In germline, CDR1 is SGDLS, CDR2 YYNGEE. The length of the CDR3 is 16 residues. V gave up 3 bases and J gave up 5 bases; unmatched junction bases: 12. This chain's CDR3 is CASSAGTGQTGYGYTF. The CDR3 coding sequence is TGTGCCAGCAGCGCCGGGACAGGTCAAACGGGGTATGGCTACACCTTC. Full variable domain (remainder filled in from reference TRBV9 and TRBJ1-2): DSGVTQTPKHLITATGQRVTLRCSPRSGDLSVYWYQQSLDQGLQFLIQYYNGEERAKGNILERFSAQQFPDLHSELNLSSLELGDSALYFCASSAGTGQTGYGYTFGSGTRLTVV.

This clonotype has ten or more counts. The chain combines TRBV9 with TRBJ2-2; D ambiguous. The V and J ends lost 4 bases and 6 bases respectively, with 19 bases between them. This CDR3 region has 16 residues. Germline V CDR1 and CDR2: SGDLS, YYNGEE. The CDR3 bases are TGTGCCAGCAGCCCTTGGTTAGTGGGCGAACCCGGGGAGCTGTTTTTT. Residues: CASSPWLVGEPGELFF.

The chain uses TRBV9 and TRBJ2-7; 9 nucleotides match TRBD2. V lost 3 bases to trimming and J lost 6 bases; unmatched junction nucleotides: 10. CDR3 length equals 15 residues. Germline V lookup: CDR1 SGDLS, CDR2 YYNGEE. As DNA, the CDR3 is TGTGCCAGCAGCGAGGGGGGGACTAGCTTTCTCGAGCAGTACTTC. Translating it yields CASSEGGTSFLEQYF.

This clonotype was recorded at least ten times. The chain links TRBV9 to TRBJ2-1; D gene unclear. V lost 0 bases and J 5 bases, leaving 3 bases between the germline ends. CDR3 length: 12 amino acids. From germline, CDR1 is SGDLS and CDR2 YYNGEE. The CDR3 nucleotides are TGTGCCAGCAGCGTAGCCCACAATGAGCAGTTCTTC. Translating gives CASSVAHNEQFF.

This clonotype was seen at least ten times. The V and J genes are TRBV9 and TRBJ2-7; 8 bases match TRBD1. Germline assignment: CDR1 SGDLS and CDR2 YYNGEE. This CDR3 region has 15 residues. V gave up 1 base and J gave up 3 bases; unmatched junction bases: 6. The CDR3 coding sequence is TGTGCCAGCAGCGTATCAGACAGGGGCGTCTACGAGCAGTACTTC. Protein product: CASSVSDRGVYEQYF.

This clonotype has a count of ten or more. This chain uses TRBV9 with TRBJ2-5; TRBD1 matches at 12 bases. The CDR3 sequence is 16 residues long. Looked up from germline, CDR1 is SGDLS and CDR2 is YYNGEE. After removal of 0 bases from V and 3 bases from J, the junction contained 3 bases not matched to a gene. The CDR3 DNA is TGTGCCAGCAGCGTAGAAGGGACAGGGGGCAAAGAGACCCAGTACTTC. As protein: CASSVEGTGGKETQYF.

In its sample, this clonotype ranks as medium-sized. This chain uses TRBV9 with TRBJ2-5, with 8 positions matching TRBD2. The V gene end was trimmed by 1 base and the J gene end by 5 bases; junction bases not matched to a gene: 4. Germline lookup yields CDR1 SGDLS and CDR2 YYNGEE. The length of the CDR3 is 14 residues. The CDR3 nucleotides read TGTGCCAGCAGCGTATACGGGGGGGTGGAGACCCAGTACTTC. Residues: CASSVYGGVETQYF.

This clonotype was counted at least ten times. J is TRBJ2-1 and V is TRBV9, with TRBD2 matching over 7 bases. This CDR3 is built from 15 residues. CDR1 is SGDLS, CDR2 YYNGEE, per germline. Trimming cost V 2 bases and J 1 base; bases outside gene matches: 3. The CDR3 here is CASSVTGGSYNEQFF. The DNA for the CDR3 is TGTGCCAGCAGCGTGACGGGAGGTTCCTACAATGAGCAGTTCTTC.

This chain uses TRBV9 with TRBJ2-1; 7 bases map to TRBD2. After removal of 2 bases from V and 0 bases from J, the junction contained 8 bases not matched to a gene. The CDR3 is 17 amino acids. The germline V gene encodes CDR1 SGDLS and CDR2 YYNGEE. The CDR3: CASSVAQRGNSYNEQFF. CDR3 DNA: TGTGCCAGCAGCGTCGCCCAGCGGGGCAACTCCTACAATGAGCAGTTCTTC.

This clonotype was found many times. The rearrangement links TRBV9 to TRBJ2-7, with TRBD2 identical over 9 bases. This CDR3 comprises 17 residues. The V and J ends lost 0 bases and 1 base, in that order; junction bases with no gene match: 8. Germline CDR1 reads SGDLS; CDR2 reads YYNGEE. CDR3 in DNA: TGTGCCAGCAGCGTAGGTAGCGGGAGAAAGAGTTCCTACGAGCAGTACTTC. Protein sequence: CASSVGSGRKSSYEQYF.

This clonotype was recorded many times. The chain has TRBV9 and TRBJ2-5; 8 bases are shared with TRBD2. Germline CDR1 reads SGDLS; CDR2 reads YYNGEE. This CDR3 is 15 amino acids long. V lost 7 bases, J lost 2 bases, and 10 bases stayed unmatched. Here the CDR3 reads CASARELADQETQYF. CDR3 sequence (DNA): TGTGCCAGCGCGCGGGAACTAGCGGATCAAGAGACCCAGTACTTC.

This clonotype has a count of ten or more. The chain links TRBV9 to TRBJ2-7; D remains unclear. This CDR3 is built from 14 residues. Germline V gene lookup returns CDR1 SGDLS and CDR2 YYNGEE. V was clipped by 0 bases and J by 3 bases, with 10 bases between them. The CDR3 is CASSVGRASYEQYF. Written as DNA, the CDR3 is TGTGCCAGCAGCGTAGGCCGGGCTAGCTACGAGCAGTACTTC.

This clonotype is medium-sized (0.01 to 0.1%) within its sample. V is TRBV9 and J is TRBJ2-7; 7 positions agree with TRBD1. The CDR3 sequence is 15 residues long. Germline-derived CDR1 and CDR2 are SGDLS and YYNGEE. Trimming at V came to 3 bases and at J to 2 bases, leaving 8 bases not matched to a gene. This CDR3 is CASSARGQPAYEQYF. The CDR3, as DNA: TGTGCCAGCAGCGCGAGGGGGCAACCCGCCTACGAGCAGTACTTC.

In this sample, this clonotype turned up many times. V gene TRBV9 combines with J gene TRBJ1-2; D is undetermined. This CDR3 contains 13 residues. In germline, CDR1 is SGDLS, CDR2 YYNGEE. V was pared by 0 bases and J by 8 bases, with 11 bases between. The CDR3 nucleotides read TGTGCCAGCAGCGTAGAGGCTGATCGAGGCTACACCTTC. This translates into CASSVEADRGYTF.

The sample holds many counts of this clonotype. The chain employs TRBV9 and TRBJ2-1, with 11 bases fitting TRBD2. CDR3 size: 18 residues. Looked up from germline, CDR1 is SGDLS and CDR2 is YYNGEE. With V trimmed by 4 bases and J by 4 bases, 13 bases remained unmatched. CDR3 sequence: CASSPGPFSGRGYNEQFF. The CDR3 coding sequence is TGTGCCAGCAGCCCCGGCCCATTTAGCGGGAGGGGGTACAATGAGCAGTTCTTC.

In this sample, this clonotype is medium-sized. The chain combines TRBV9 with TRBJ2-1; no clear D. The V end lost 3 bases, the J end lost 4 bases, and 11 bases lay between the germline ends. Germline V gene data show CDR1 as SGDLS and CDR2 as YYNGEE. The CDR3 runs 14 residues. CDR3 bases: TGTGCCAGCAGCGGCGAGGACCCTTACAATGAGCAGTTCTTC. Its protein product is CASSGEDPYNEQFF.

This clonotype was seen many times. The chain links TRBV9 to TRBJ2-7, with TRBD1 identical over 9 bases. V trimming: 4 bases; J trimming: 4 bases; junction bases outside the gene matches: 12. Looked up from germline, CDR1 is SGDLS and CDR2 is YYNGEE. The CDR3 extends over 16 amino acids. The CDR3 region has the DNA TGTGCCAGCAGCCCACCGCCGGGACAGGGTGATTACGAGCAGTACTTC. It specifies CASSPPPGQGDYEQYF.

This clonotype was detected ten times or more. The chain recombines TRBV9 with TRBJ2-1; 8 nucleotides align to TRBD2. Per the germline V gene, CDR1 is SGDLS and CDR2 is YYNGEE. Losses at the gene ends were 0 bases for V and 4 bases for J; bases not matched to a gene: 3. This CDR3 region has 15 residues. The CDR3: CASSVDTSGYNEQFF. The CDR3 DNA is TGTGCCAGCAGCGTAGACACTAGCGGATACAATGAGCAGTTCTTC.

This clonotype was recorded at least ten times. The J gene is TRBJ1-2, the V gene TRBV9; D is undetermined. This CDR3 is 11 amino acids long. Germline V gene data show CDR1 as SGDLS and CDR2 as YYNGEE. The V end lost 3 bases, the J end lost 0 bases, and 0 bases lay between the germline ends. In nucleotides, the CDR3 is TGTGCCAGCAGCGCTAACTATGGCTACACCTTC. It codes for CASSANYGYTF.

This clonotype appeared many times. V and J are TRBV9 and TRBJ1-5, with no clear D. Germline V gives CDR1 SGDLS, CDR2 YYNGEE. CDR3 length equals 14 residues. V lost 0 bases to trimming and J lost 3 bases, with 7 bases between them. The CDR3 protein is CASSVGEHNQPQHF. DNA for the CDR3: TGTGCCAGCAGCGTAGGGGAGCACAATCAGCCCCAGCATTTT.

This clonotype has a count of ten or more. Written as DNA, the CDR3 is TGTGCCAGCAGCCCAGGGACTAGCTACAATGAGCAGTTCTTC. Its translation is CASSPGTSYNEQFF. This chain uses TRBV9 with TRBJ2-1; TRBD2 matches at 8 bases. Trimming removed 4 bases from V and 3 bases from J; junction bases left unmatched: 3. This CDR3 region has 14 residues. Germline values: CDR1 SGDLS, CDR2 YYNGEE.

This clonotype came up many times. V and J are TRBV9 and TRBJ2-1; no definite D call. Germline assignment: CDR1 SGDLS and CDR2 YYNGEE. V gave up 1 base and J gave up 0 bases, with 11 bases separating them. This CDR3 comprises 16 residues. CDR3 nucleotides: TGTGCCAGCAGCGTAAGCTGGAGCCCCTCCTACAATGAGCAGTTCTTC. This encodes CASSVSWSPSYNEQFF.

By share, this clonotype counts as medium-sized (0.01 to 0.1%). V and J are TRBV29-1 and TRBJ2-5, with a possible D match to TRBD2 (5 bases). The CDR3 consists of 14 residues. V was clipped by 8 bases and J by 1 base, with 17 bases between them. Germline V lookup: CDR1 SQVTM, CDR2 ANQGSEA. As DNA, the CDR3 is TGCAGCTCTGGGGTAGCGCCGAGCCAAGAGACCCAGTACTTC. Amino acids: CSSGVAPSQETQYF. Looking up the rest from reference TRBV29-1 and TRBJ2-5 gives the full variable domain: SAVISQKPSRDICQRGTSLTIQCQVDSQVTMMFWYRQQPGQSLTLIATANQGSEATYESGFVIDKFPISRPNLTFSTLTVSNMSPEDSSIYLCSSGVAPSQETQYFGPGTRLLVL.

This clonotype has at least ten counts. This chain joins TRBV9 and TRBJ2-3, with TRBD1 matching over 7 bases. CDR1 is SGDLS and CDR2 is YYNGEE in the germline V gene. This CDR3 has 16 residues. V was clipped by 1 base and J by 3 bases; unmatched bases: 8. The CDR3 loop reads CASSVYDGTETDTQYF. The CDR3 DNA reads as TGTGCCAGCAGCGTATACGACGGGACAGAGACAGATACGCAGTATTTT. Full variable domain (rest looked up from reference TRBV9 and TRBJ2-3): DSGVTQTPKHLITATGQRVTLRCSPRSGDLSVYWYQQSLDQGLQFLIQYYNGEERAKGNILERFSAQQFPDLHSELNLSSLELGDSALYFCASSVYDGTETDTQYFGPGTRLTVL.